Listed here is a single TCR beta chain. The clone's antigen remains unknown. No per-base quality is available; no much larger clone lies one base away. This specimen's time point label, per the study, means: baseline before first vaccination. The vaccinee samples were drawn from two UK trials, COV001 and COV002, one of which was a single-blind randomized controlled phase 2/3 trial testing AZD1222 (ChAdOx1 nCoV-19) in healthy adults. For TCRbeta chain sequencing, PBMC samples from trial participants were taken at day 0 and at day 28 after the second dose. These data are taken from a study of T cell responses to AZD1222 COVID-19 vaccine (dated by TCRdb to the early 2020s). About the investigation overall: AZD1222 recipients whose second dose came at about 4 weeks and those whose second dose came at about 12 weeks were combined into one group, since spike-specific TCR depth and breadth did not differ between the two schedules. A total of approximately 230 trial participants underwent TCR sequencing, of whom 207 received two doses of AZD1222 and roughly 25 received two doses of the MenACWY control vaccine. Trial participants were enrolled into age subgroups of 18-55, 56-69 and 70-plus years, which contained approximately 150, 28 and 58 TCR-sequenced participants, respectively. General findings and caveats noted by the study authors: Conclusions about previously exposed vaccinees are limited, since just six or seven AZD1222 recipients were seropositive for SARS-CoV-2 at baseline. Epitopes outside the regions mutated in the B.1.351 and B.1.1.7 variants were reportedly recognized by nearly half of the unique spike-specific TCRs. A significant rise in spike-specific TCR breadth and depth was observed after two AZD1222 doses relative to day 0 and relative to MenACWY recipients. Most participants were white British and females outnumbered males, and the authors suggested that clonal diversity may have been underestimated. In the small 56-69-year group, the increase in depth fell short of significance, most likely because of low power. The vaccine-associated CD4 TCRs covered the entire spike protein, and the dominant responses fell in regions 160-218 and 743-854. Because no samples from the day 14 peak response were available, repertoires could be characterized only after the peak T cell response.

From cysteine to phenylalanine, the CDR3 is 14 amino acids long. Just the 42-base CDR3 DNA is kept, in frame starting at base 1. V sheds 4 bases and J sheds 1 base, leaving 10 bases between their ends. CDR1 and CDR2 are read off the germline V gene as SNHLY and FYNNEI. The CDR3 regions of human TCRbeta chains were subjected to immunosequencing. Under the source paper's analysis protocol: Repertoire TCRs were checked for matches against a reference library of SARS-CoV-2-specific TCRs that had been generated using the MIRA antigen-specificity platform. Breadth meant the fraction of unique TCRs that were SARS-CoV-2-associated, whereas depth meant the fraction of total T cells that were SARS-CoV-2-associated. Using the MIRA data, each spike-specific TCR was assigned both to the spike region to which the TCR was reactive and to a CD4 or CD8 class. Log10-transformed breadth and depth values were compared by one-way ANOVA with Sidak's multiple comparisons tests. As stored in TCRdb, this immuneACCESS dataset retains in-frame rearrangements with V and J assigned. A fraction of the clones does not appear; measured against another copy, unresolved V genes explain less than half of the discrepancy, and the remainder lacks a known reason. V, J and clone size are taken as reported in that table, and D and trimming were inferred from the DNA itself. The sample contains 150,000 or so clones, just under 95% of them found a single time. The ten largest clonotypes hold roughly 5.1% of the sample.

This receptor chain uses TRBV2 and TRBJ1-1; TRBD1 might be the D gene, on 5 matching bases. Here the sequenced sample was peripheral blood, taken on day 0 of AZD1222 vaccination. This sequence was found in an adult in good health. The sequenced DNA: TGTGCCAGCAGTGTGGCGGGGACGAACACTGAAGCTTTCTTT. The translation is CASSVAGTNTEAFF.